What follows describes a single T cell receptor (beta chain). The antigen it binds to is not known. No clone much larger than this one lies a single base away; base qualities are absent. These data belong to a study of blood T cell repertoires in COVID-19 (dated by TCRdb to between 2020 and 2021). About the study as a whole: Collaborator samples came from the United States, Italy and Spain and covered acute and convalescent phases of COVID-19. The prospective study material was composed of cDNA or gDNA derived from T cells, B-cell-depleted T cells, or PBMCs. Deeply sampled blood TCRbeta repertoires from subjects exposed to, actively infected with, or recovered from COVID-19 were included in the dataset. The repertoires were made available in a free public database intended to serve as a resource for research on the immune response to SARS-CoV-2. Samples were obtained from the ongoing ImmuneRACE study (first 160 participants) and from 950 to 1,500 subjects provided by 6 global collaborators. Nearly every sample came with metadata listing a de-identified subject ID, COVID-19 status, age in years and sex. Where available, HLA class I and class II types were obtained from metadata supplied by the sample provider rather than from assay-based typing.

Here is what the overall study found, with its caveats: The quantity of clinical and demographic metadata differed by source and by participant and was supplied without curation.

V and J are truncated by 2 bases and 3 bases respectively, leaving an intervening sequence of 13 bases. CDR1 and CDR2 (SEHNR, FQNEAQ) derive from the germline V gene (reference sequence). Its CDR3 holds 15 amino acids, cysteine through phenylalanine. Only the CDR3 part of the read is kept: 45 bases, read in frame from the first base. Whole blood was collected in K2EDTA tubes by collaborating institutions according to the institutions' own protocols. For TCRbeta analysis, collaborators shipped samples in one of three forms: frozen whole blood, isolated PBMCs, or DNA extracted from either of those sample types. The immunoSEQ Assay, a bias-controlled multiplex PCR, was used to amplify TCRbeta CDR3 regions from genomic DNA. The published analysis was carried out like this. Nucleated cell counts per sample were estimated from amplification of reference gene primers within the assay. To quantify the absolute abundance of each unique TCRbeta CDR3 rearrangement, sequence reads were collapsed and filtered. For each sample, productive Simpson clonality was calculated by taking the square root of Simpson's diversity index across productive rearrangements. TCRdb re-hosts the immuneACCESS table, in-frame sequences only. Its copies lack some clones; in the studies checked, an unresolved V gene accounts for under half of them, and the cause for the rest is not known. The DNA gave D and trimming, while V, J and clone size come from that table. This sample holds about 210,000 clones; 89% were observed only once. The ten largest clones add up to 4% to 5.5% of the sample.

The chain was built from TRBV7-9 and TRBJ1-2; TRBD1 is perhaps the D gene, given 6 matching bases. Sequencing used peripheral blood. The TCR was taken from a woman in her thirties or forties with acute or convalescent COVID-19. The CDR3 region has the sequence CASSLLAGVDYGYTF. The bases are TGTGCCAGCAGCTTACTCGCAGGGGTGGACTATGGCTACACCTTC.